This TCR beta chain was found in a study of T cells in Graves' hyperthyroidism and ophthalmopathy. For the study at large: At initial diagnosis, before any treatment had begun, peripheral blood was obtained.

Template material for amplifying TCR beta CDR3 regions consisted of RNA transcripts. A set of HTBI primers served as the primers for a first-round RT-PCR of the TCR CDR3. TCRdb processed the multiplex PCR reads anew with MiXCR; each CDR3 protein has one entry. The sample contains roughly 800,000 distinct CDR3 sequences, 35% to 40% of which appear only once. Germline CDR1 and CDR2: MGHDK and SYGVNS. The CDR3 sequence is 12 residues long. V lost 8 bases, J lost 2 bases, and 10 bases lay in between. Clinical symptoms, serum thyroxine and TRAb, thyroid ultrasound and orbital computed tomography were used for the diagnoses.

The source material was blood. The chain couples TRBV25-1 to TRBJ2-7, with D tentatively TRBD1 (5 bases). This sequence was found in a man aged 18-30 years with Graves' hyperthyroidism. In nucleotides, the CDR3 is TGTGCCAGCGTGACAGATACCTACGAGCAGTACTTC. It codes for CASVTDTYEQYF.